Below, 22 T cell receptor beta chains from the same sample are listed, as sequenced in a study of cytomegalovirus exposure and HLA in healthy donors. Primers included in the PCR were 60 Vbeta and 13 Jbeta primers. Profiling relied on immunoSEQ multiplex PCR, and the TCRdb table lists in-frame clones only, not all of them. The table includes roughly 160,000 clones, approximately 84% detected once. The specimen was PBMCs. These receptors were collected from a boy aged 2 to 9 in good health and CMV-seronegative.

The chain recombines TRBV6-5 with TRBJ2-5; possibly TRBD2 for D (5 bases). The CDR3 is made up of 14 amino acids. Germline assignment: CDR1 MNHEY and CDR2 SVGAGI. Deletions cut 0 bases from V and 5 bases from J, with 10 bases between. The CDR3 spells CASSYSGRGETQYF. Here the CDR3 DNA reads TGTGCCAGCAGTTACTCAGGGAGAGGGGAGACCCAGTACTTC.

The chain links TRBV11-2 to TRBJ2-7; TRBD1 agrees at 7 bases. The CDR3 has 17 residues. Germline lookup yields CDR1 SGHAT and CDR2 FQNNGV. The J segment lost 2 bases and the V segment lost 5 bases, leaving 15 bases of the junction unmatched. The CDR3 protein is CASSPLGFRDSTYEQYF. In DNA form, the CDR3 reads TGTGCCAGCAGCCCTCTAGGGTTCCGGGACAGTACCTACGAGCAGTACTTC.

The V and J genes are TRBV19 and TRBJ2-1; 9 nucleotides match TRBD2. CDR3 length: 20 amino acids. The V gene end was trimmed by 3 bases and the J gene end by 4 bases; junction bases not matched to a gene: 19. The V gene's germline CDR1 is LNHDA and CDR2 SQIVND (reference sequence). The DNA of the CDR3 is TGTGCCAGTAGTATTACGGGGAGAGAGGCGGGAGGGCAGCTGTACAATGAGCAGTTCTTC. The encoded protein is CASSITGREAGGQLYNEQFF.

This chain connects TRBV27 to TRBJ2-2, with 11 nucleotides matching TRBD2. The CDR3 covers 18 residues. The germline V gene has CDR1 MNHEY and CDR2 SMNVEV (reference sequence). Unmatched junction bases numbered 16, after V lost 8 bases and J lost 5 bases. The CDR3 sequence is CASRSISGTSGATGELFF. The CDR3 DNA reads TGTGCCAGCCGGAGCATATCAGGGACTAGCGGAGCAACCGGGGAGCTGTTTTTT.

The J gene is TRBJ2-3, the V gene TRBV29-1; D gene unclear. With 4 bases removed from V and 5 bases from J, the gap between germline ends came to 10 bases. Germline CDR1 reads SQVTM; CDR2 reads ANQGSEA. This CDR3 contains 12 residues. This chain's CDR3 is CSVGAPEDTQYF. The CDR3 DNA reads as TGCAGCGTTGGGGCCCCAGAAGATACGCAGTATTTT.

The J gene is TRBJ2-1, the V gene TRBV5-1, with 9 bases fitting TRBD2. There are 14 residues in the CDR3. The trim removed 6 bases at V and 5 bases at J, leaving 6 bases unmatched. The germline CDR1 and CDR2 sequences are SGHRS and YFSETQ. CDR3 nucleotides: TGCGCCAGCAAGCCCCTAGCGGGGAACAATGAGCAGTTCTTC. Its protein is CASKPLAGNNEQFF.

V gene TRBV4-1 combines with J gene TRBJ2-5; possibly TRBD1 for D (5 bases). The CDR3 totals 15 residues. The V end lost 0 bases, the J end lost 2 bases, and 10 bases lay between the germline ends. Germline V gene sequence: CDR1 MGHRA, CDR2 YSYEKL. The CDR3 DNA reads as TGCGCCAGCAGCCAAGAGGGTAGGGGTCAAGAGACCCAGTACTTC. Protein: CASSQEGRGQETQYF.

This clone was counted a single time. CDR3 DNA sequence: TGCGCCAGCAGCACGACAGGGGTTATTACCGGGGAGCTGTTTTTT. Amino acid sequence: CASSTTGVITGELFF. The chain is built from TRBV5-1 and TRBJ2-2; 8 bases are shared with TRBD1. The CDR3 length is 15 residues. With 4 bases clipped from V and 5 bases from J, the junction kept 7 bases outside the gene matches. The germline V gene encodes CDR1 SGHRS and CDR2 YFSETQ.

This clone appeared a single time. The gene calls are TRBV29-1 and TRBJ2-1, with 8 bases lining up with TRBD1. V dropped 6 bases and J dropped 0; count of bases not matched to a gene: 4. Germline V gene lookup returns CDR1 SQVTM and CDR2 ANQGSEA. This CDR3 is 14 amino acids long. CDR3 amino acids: CSVRTGPSYNEQFF. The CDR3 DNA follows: TGCAGCGTGCGGACAGGGCCCTCCTACAATGAGCAGTTCTTC.

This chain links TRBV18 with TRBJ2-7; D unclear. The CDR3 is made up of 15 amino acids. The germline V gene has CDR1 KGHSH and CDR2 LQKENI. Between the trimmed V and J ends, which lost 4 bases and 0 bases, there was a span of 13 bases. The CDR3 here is CASSLHSQSSYEQYF. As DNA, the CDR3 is TGTGCCAGCTCACTCCACAGTCAAAGCTCCTACGAGCAGTACTTC. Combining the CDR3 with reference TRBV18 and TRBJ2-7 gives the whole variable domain NAGVMQNPRHLVRRRGQEARLRCSPMKGHSHVYWYRQLPEEGLKFMVYLQKENIIDESGMPKERFSAEFPKEGPSILRIQQVVRGDSAAYFCASSLHSQSSYEQYFGPGTRLTVT.

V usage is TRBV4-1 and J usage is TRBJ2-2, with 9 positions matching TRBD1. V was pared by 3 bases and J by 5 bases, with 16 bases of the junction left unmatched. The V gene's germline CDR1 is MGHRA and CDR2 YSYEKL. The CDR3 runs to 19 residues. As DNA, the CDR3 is TGCGCCAGCAGCCAGGGGCCCTTGAGACAGGGGGTACGGACCGGGGAGCTGTTTTTT. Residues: CASSQGPLRQGVRTGELFF.

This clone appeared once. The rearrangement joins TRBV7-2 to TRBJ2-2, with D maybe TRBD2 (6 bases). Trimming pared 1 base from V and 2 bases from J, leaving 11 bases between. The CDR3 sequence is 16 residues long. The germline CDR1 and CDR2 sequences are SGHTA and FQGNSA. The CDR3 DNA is TGTGCCAGCAGCTTAGATGGCGGGGCCAACACCGGGGAGCTGTTTTTT. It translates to CASSLDGGANTGELFF.

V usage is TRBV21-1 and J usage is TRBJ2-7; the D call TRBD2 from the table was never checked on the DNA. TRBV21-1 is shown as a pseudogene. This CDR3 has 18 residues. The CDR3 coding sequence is TGTGCCAGCAGCAAGGAGGTGGGGGGGAAGGGGACGAACTACGAGCAGTACTTC. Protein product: CASSKEVGGKGTNYEQYF.

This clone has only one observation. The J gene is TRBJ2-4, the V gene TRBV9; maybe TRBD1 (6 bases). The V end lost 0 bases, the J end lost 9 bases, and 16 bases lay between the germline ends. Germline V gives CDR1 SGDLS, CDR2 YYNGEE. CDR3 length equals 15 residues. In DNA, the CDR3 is TGTGCCAGCAGCGTAGACAGGGCGGGTTCTGGCATTCAGTACTTC. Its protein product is CASSVDRAGSGIQYF. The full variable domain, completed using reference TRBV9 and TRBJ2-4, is DSGVTQTPKHLITATGQRVTLRCSPRSGDLSVYWYQQSLDQGLQFLIQYYNGEERAKGNILERFSAQQFPDLHSELNLSSLELGDSALYFCASSVDRAGSGIQYFGAGTRLSVL.

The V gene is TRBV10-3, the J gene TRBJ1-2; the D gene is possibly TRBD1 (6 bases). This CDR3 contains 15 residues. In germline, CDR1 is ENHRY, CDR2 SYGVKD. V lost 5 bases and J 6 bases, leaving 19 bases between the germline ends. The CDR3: CAISSQGLRTDGYTF. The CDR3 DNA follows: TGTGCCATCAGTTCACAGGGATTGCGGACAGATGGCTACACCTTC.

CDR3 sequence reads: CASSLDGNYGYTF. CDR3 DNA: TGTGCCAGCAGCTTAGACGGTAACTATGGCTACACCTTC. The V and J genes are TRBV7-9 and TRBJ1-2; D gene ambiguous. V was trimmed by 1 base and J by 1 base, leaving 4 bases between them. This CDR3 has 13 amino acids. Germline V gene sequence: CDR1 SEHNR, CDR2 FQNEAQ (reference sequence).

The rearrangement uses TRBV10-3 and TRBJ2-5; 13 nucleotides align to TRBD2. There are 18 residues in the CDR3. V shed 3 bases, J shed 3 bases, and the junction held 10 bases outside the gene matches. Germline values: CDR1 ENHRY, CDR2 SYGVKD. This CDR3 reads CAISETSGRARFEETQYF. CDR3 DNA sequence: TGTGCCATCAGTGAAACTAGCGGGAGGGCCAGATTTGAAGAGACCCAGTACTTC.

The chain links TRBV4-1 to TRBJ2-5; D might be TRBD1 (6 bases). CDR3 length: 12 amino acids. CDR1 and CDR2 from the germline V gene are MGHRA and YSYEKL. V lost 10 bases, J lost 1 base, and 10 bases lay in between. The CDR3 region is CATQGLQETQYF. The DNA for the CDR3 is TGCGCCACCCAGGGGCTCCAAGAGACCCAGTACTTC.

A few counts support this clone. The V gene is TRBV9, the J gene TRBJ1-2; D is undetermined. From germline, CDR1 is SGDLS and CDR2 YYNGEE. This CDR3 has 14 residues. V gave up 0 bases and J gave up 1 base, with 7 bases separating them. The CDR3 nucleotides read TGTGCCAGCAGCGTAGGGGCAGATAACTATGGCTACACCTTC. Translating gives CASSVGADNYGYTF.

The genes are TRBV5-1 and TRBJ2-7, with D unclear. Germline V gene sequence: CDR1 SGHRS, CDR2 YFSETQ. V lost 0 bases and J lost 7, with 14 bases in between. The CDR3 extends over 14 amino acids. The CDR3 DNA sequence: TGCGCCAGCAGCTTGGACCCTAGTCTCCGGGAGCAGTACTTC. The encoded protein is CASSLDPSLREQYF. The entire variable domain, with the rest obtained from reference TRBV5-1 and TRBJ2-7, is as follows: KAGVTQTPRYLIKTRGQQVTLSCSPISGHRSVSWYQQTPGQGLQFLFEYFSETQRNKGNFPGRFSGRQFSNSRSEMNVSTLELGDSALYLCASSLDPSLREQYFGPGTRLTVT.

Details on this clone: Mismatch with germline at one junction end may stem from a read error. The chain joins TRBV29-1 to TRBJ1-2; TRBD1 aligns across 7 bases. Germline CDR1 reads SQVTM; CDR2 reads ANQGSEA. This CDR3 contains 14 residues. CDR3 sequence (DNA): TGCAGCGTCGAAGACCCGGGACAGCTTTATGGCTACACCTTC. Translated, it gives CSVEDPGQLYGYTF.

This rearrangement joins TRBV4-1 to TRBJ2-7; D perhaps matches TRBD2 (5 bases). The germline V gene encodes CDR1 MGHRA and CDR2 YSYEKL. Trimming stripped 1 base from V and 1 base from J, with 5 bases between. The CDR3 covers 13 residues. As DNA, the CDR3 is TGCGCCAGCAGCCAAGGGAGGTCCTACGAGCAGTACTTC. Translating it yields CASSQGRSYEQYF.